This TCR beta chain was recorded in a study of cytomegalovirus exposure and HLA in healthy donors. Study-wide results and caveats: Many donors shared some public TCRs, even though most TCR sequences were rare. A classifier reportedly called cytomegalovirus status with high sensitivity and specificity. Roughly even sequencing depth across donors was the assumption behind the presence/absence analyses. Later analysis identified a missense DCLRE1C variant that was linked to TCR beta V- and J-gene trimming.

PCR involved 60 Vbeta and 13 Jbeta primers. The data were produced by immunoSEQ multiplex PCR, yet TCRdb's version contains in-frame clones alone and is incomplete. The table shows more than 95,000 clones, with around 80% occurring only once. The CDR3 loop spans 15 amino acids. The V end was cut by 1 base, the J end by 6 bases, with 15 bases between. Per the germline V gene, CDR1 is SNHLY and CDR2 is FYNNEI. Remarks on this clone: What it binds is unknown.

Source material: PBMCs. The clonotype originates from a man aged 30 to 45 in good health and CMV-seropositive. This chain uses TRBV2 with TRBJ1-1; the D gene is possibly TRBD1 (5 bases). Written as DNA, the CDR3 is TGTGCCAGCAGTGAAGAGCTCGGGGGGGGTCCTGAAGCTTTCTTT. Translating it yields CASSEELGGGPEAFF.